This T cell receptor (beta chain) was captured in a study of blood T cell repertoires in COVID-19. Overall study: Two negative PCRs, clearance, or symptom resolution were required of recovered Cohort 3 donors. Samples taken during acute and convalescent COVID-19 were collected in the United States, Italy and Spain.

The data were produced by immunoSEQ multiplex PCR, yet TCRdb's version contains in-frame clones alone and is incomplete. The sample holds a few hundred thousand clones, around 87% seen once. Which cohort a participant joined came from the clinical history participants gave. Per the germline V gene, CDR1 is SGHRS and CDR2 is YFSETQ. This CDR3 has 15 amino acids. Germline trimming cut 4 bases from V and 2 bases from J; bases unmatched to any gene: 9. The genes are TRBV5-1 and TRBJ2-7; 7 bases align to TRBD1. The sample was PBMCs or T cells enriched from blood (not recorded which). The source is a man in his forties in a cohort exposed to, infected with or recovered from COVID-19 (not recorded which). The CDR3 nucleotides read TGCGCCAGCAGCCGCGGTGACAGGGACGCCTACGAGCAGTACTTC. Translation: CASSRGDRDAYEQYF.